This T cell receptor (beta chain) appears in the sequencing data of a study of blood T cells in healthy people across ages. The CDR3 spans 13 residues. As to this clonotype: Its antigen remains unidentified. It may be a read error: a sequence one base away is much more abundant.

Findings and caveats of the study: In older individuals, TCR beta diversity per million T cells was lower, falling roughly linearly with age.

A sample-barcoded 5' primer and a J-beta primer mix were used in a second PCR of about 7 to 12 cycles. MiXCR was run by TCRdb on the 5' RACE reads, yielding one entry per CDR3 protein. Of 1.5 million or so distinct CDR3 sequences in the sample, roughly 43% were seen once. Sequenced: blood. The chain joins TRBV12-3 or TRBV12-4 to TRBJ1-2; maybe TRBD1 (5 bases). This TCR came from a young woman in good health. The CDR3 protein is CAGSLGRGDGYTF. CDR3 sequence (DNA): TGTGCCGGCAGTTTAGGTAGGGGAGATGGCTACACCTTC.